The 13 T cell receptor beta chains below all came from one sample that was sequenced in a study of untreated major depressive disorder. Assay: immunoSEQ multiplex PCR; the TCRdb copy retains only in-frame clones and omits some. The sample includes approximately 20,000 clones, more than 75% seen only once; the top ten take around 5%. The sample consisted of CD4+ T cells from PBMCs. These receptors originate from a woman younger than 45 in good health.

The chain employs TRBV2 and TRBJ1-4; 8 positions agree with TRBD1. V lost 1 base and J lost 3; bases outside the gene matches: 1. CDR1 is SNHLY and CDR2 is FYNNEI in the germline V gene. The CDR3 extends over 15 amino acids. CDR3 nucleotide sequence: TGTGCCAGCAGTGAAGAGGGACAGGCTAATGAAAAACTGTTTTTT. Translated: CASSEEGQANEKLFF. The variable domain in full, with the rest retrieved from reference TRBV2 and TRBJ1-4, is EPEVTQTPSHQVTQMGQEVILRCVPISNHLYFYWYRQILGQKVEFLVSFYNNEISEKSEIFDDQFSVERPDGSNFTLKIRSTKLEDSAMYFCASSEEGQANEKLFFGSGTQLSVL.

The rearrangement links TRBV10-3 to TRBJ2-5, with D perhaps matching TRBD1 (6 bases). This CDR3 is 16 amino acids long. Trimming removed 0 bases at V and 2 bases at J, with 13 bases between. Germline V gene sequence: CDR1 ENHRY, CDR2 SYGVKD. The CDR3 sequence is CAISESTGGGQETQYF. In DNA form, the CDR3 reads TGTGCCATCAGTGAGTCGACAGGTGGGGGACAAGAGACCCAGTACTTC.

The chain recombines TRBV27 with TRBJ2-2; D not certain. The CDR3 consists of 14 residues. Trimming took 4 bases from V and 0 from J, leaving 6 bases between them. The germline gives CDR1 MNHEY, CDR2 SMNVEV (reference sequence). As DNA, the CDR3 is TGTGCCAGCAGTTATTGGACGAACACCGGGGAGCTGTTTTTT. It codes for CASSYWTNTGELFF.

Only one count was recorded for this clone. CDR3: CASSRLNTEAFF. DNA for the CDR3: TGTGCCAGCAGTAGACTTAACACTGAAGCTTTCTTT. V and J are TRBV6-5 and TRBJ1-1; no clear D gene. Germline assignment: CDR1 MNHEY and CDR2 SVGAGI. The CDR3 is 12 amino acids. V gave up 5 bases and J gave up 2 bases, with 6 bases separating them.

This clone was counted between two and nine times. The genes are TRBV6-5 and TRBJ1-2, with 10 bases aligning to TRBD1. This CDR3 contains 14 residues. V lost 8 bases, J lost 6 bases, and 9 bases stayed unmatched. Germline V gives CDR1 MNHEY, CDR2 SVGAGI. The CDR3 coding sequence is TGTGCCAGCGGATCCCCAGGACAGGGGGATGGCTACACCTTC. This sequence encodes CASGSPGQGDGYTF.

The chain has TRBV9 and TRBJ2-1; the match to TRBD2 covers 12 bases. Per the germline V gene, CDR1 is SGDLS and CDR2 is YYNGEE. J was trimmed by 4 bases and V by 0 bases; bases with no gene match: 11. The CDR3 is made up of 19 amino acids. CDR3 DNA sequence: TGTGCCAGCAGCGTAGCTTCGGGGAGGACTAGCGGGGAGTACAATGAGCAGTTCTTC. Translating gives CASSVASGRTSGEYNEQFF.

This chain links TRBV9 with TRBJ1-4, with TRBD1 as a possible D gene (6 bases). V lost 0 bases and J 5 bases, leaving 11 bases between the germline ends. The V gene's germline CDR1 is SGDLS and CDR2 YYNGEE. The CDR3 length is 15 residues. CDR3 protein: CASSVGGRRNEKLFF. CDR3 sequence (DNA): TGTGCCAGCAGCGTAGGGGGGCGACGGAATGAAAAACTGTTTTTT.

The chain has TRBV28 and TRBJ2-1, with no clear D. This CDR3 is built from 11 residues. V lost 7 bases and J 12 bases, leaving 13 bases between the germline ends. The germline V gene has CDR1 MDHEN and CDR2 SYDVKM. The CDR3 DNA reads TGTGCCAGCACGTCCTCTTGGGGGCAGTTCTTC. It is translated as CASTSSWGQFF. Supplemented by reference TRBV28 and TRBJ2-1, the full variable domain reads DVKVTQSSRYLVKRTGEKVFLECVQDMDHENMFWYRQDPGLGLRLIYFSYDVKMKEKGDIPEGYSVSREKKERFSLILESASTNQTSMYLCASTSSWGQFFGPGTRLTVL.

The V call is TRBV9, the J call TRBJ2-1; 10 bases are a match to TRBD2. V was clipped by 7 bases and J by 1 base; unmatched bases: 11. The CDR3 loop spans 17 amino acids. Germline CDR1 reads SGDLS; CDR2 reads YYNGEE. CDR3 nucleotide sequence: TGTGCCAGCTCTACATCGAGCGGGGGGGCGTCCTACAATGAGCAGTTCTTC. Its translation is CASSTSSGGASYNEQFF.

The V gene is TRBV7-9, the J gene TRBJ1-2, with D maybe TRBD1 (6 bases). This CDR3 has 13 amino acids. V was cut by 5 bases and J by 2 bases, with 9 bases left in between. CDR1 is SEHNR and CDR2 is FQNEAQ in the germline V gene (reference sequence). The CDR3 reads CASSITGNYGYTF. DNA for the CDR3: TGTGCCAGCAGCATTACAGGGAACTATGGCTACACCTTC.

This clone was counted a single time. V usage is TRBV4-3 and J usage is TRBJ1-5; a weak D match, TRBD1 (5 bases). CDR3 length: 15 amino acids. CDR1 is LGHNA, CDR2 YSLEER, per germline. Between the trimmed V and J ends, which lost 10 bases and 0 bases, there was a span of 16 bases. CDR3 residues: CATRENFNSNQPQHF. The CDR3 DNA reads as TGCGCCACCAGGGAGAATTTTAATAGCAATCAGCCCCAGCATTTT.

DNA for the CDR3: TGTGCCAGCAGGCGCGGAGGGGACAGGCCCAACACTGAAGCTTTCTTT. As protein: CASRRGGDRPNTEAFF. The chain employs TRBV5-8 and TRBJ1-1; TRBD1 matches at 8 bases. J gave up 2 bases and V 5 bases, and 11 bases lay outside the gene matches. Germline V gene lookup returns CDR1 SGHTS and CDR2 YDEGEE. This CDR3 spans 16 amino acids.

The chain employs TRBV7-2 and TRBJ1-5, with D uncertain. CDR3 length equals 16 residues. V lost 4 bases, J lost 0 bases, and 13 bases lay in between. Germline V gene lookup returns CDR1 SGHTA and CDR2 FQGNSA. This CDR3 is CASSWATRYSNQPQHF. CDR3 nucleotides: TGTGCCAGCAGCTGGGCCACGAGATATAGCAATCAGCCCCAGCATTTT.